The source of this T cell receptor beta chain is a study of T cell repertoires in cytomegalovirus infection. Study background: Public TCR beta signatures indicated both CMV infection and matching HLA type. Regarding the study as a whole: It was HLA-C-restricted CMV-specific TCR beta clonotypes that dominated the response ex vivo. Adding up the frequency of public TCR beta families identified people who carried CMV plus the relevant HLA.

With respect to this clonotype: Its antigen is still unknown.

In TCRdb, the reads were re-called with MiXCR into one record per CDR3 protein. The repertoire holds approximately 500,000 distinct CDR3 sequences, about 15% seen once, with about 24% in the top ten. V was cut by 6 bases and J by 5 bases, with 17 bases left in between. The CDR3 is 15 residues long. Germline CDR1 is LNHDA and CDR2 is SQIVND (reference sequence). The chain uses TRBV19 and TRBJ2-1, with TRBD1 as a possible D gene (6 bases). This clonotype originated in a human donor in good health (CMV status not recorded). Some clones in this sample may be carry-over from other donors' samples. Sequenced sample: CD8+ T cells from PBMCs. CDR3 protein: CASSFSSEGDNEQFF. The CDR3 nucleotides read TGTGCCAGTAGCTTCTCTTCTGAGGGGGACAATGAGCAGTTCTTC.